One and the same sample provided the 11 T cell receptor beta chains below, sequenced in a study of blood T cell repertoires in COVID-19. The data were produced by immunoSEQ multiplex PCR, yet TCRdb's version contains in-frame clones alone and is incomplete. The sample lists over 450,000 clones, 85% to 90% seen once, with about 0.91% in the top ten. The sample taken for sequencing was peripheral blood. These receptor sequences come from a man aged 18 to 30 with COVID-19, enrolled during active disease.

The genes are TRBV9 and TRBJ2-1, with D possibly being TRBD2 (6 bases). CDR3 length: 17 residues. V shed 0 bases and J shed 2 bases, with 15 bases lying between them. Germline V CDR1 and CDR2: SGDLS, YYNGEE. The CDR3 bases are TGTGCCAGCAGCGTAGGGTCGGGAGTGTTCCCCTACAATGAGCAGTTCTTC. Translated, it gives CASSVGSGVFPYNEQFF.

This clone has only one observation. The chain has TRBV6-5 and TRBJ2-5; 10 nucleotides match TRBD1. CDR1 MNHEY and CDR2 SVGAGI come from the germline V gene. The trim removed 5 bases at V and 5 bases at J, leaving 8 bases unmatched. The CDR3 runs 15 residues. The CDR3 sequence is CASSRGDRGSETQYF. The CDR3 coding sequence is TGTGCCAGCAGTCGGGGGGACAGGGGTTCGGAGACCCAGTACTTC.

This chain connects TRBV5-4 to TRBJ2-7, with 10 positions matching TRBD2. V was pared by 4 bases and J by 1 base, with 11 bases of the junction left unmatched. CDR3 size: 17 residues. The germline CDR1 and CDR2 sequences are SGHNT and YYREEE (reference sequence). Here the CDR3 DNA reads TGTGCCAGCAGCCCGGGAGGGGGACTAGCGTCATCCTACGAGCAGTACTTC. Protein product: CASSPGGGLASSYEQYF.

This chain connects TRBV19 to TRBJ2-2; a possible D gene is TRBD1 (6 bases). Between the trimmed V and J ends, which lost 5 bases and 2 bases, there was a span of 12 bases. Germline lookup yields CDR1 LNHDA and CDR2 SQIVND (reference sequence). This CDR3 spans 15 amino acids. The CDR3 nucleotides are TGTGCCAGTAGTCAACAGGGAGTCAACACCGGGGAGCTGTTTTTT. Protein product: CASSQQGVNTGELFF.

The CDR3 loop is CASADRGRDTQYF. CDR3 bases: TGTGCCAGCGCTGACAGGGGTCGGGATACGCAGTATTTT. This chain uses TRBV2 with TRBJ2-3; 8 bases fit TRBD1. V trimming: 8 bases; J trimming: 6 bases; junction bases outside the gene matches: 7. Germline V CDR1 and CDR2: SNHLY, FYNNEI. The CDR3 consists of 13 residues.

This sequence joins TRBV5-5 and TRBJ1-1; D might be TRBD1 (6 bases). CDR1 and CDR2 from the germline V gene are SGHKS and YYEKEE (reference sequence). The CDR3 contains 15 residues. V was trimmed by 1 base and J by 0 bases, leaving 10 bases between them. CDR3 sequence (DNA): TGTGCCAGCAGCTTGAACACAGGGATGAACACTGAAGCTTTCTTT. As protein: CASSLNTGMNTEAFF.

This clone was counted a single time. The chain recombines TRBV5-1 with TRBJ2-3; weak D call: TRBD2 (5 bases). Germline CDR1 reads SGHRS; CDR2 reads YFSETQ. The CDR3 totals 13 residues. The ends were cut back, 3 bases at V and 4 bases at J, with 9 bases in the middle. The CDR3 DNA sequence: TGCGCCAGCAGCTCCGCCGGGGCAGATACGCAGTATTTT. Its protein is CASSSAGADTQYF.

CDR3 nucleotide sequence: TGCAGCGTTCAAACAGGGTCATACAATGAGCAGTTCTTC. Protein product: CSVQTGSYNEQFF. The chain combines TRBV29-1 with TRBJ2-1; D possibly corresponds to TRBD1 (6 bases). V lost 5 bases and J lost 4, with 12 bases in between. The length of the CDR3 is 13 residues. CDR1 is SQVTM and CDR2 is ANQGSEA in the germline V gene.

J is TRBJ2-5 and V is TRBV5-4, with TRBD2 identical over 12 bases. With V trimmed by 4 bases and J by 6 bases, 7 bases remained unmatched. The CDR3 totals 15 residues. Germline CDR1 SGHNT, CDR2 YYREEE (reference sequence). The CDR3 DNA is TGTGCCAGCAGCGCAATGACTAGCGGGAGAAAGACCCAGTACTTC. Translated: CASSAMTSGRKTQYF.

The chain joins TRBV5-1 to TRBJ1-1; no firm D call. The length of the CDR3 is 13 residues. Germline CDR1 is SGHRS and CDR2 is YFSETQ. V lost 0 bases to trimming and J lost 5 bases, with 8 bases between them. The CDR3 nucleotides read TGCGCCAGCAGCTTGGGAGCGGAAACTGAAGCTTTCTTT. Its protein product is CASSLGAETEAFF.

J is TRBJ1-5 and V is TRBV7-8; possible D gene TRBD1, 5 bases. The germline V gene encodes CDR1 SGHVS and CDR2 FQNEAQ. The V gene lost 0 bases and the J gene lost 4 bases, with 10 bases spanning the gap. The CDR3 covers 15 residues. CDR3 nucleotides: TGTGCCAGCAGCTTAGCGGGGGAGGTGAATCAGCCCCAGCATTTT. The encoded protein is CASSLAGEVNQPQHF.